This T cell receptor (beta chain) emerged from a study of blood T cell repertoires in COVID-19. The junction had 1 base not matched to a gene; V was cut back by 2 bases and J by 3 bases. This CDR3 has 14 residues. From germline, CDR1 is SGHTA and CDR2 FQGNSA. Original processing methods: Counts of nucleated cells, estimated from reference gene primer amplification, were obtained. Using immunoSEQ multiplex PCR, the repertoire was profiled, and TCRdb retains in-frame clones only, with some absent. V and J calls and clone size are those listed in that table; D and trimming were worked out from the DNA. The repertoire includes under 85,000 clones, approximately 88% of them detected once, and around 6.6% sits in the top ten.

The chain has TRBV7-2 and TRBJ2-7, with 10 bases lining up with TRBD1. The specimen was peripheral blood. The sequence derives from a man in his 70s with acute or convalescent COVID-19. DNA of the CDR3: TGTGCCAGCAGCTTACGGACAGGGGGCTACGAGCAGTACTTC. As protein: CASSLRTGGYEQYF.